This T cell receptor (beta chain) was sequenced during a study of blood T cell repertoires in COVID-19. Study background: The United States, Italy and Spain were the sources of the acute and convalescent COVID-19 samples. Sample material is recorded as cDNA or gDNA derived from T cells, B-cell-depleted T cells, or PBMCs.

Germline loops: CDR1 MNHNS, CDR2 SASEGT. The V gene end was trimmed by 0 bases and the J gene end by 1 base; junction bases not matched to a gene: 5. CDR3 length: 16 amino acids. Original processing methods: The assay estimated nucleated cells by amplifying reference gene primers. Profiled with immunoSEQ multiplex PCR; TCRdb holds only in-frame clones, not every one. D and trimming come from the DNA, and the V and J calls and clone size come from that table. Of approximately 99,000 clones listed, approximately 88% are singletons. The sample taken for sequencing was peripheral blood. The chain has TRBV6-1 and TRBJ2-5, with 7 bases lining up with TRBD2. The sequence was obtained from a human donor in a cohort sampled during active COVID-19. DNA of the CDR3: TGTGCCAGCAGTGAAGCTGTAGCGGGCCGCCAAGAGACCCAGTACTTC. This codes for CASSEAVAGRQETQYF.